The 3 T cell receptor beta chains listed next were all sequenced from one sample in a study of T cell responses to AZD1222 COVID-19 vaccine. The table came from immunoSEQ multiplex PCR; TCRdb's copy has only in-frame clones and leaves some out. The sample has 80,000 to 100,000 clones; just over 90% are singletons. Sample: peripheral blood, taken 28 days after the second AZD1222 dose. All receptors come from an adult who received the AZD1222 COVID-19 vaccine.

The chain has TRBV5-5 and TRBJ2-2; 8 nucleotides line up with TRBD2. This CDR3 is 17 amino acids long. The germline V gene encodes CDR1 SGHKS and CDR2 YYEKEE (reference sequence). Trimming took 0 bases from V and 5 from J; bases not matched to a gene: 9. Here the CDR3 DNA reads TGTGCCAGCAGCTTGGCGGGAGGGGAGCTTAGGACCGGGGAGCTGTTTTTT. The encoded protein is CASSLAGGELRTGELFF.

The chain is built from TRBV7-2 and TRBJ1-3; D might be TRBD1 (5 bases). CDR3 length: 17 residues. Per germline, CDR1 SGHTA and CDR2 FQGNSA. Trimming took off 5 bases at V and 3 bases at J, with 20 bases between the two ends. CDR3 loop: CASSRQLGHFGGNTIYF. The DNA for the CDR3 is TGTGCCAGCAGCCGCCAATTAGGACATTTTGGTGGAAACACCATATATTTT.

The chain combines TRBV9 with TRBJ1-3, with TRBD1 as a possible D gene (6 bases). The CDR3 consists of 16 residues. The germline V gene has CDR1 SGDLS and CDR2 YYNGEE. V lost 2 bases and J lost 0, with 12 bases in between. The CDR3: CASSVWDIYSGNTIYF. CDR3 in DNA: TGTGCCAGCAGCGTTTGGGACATCTACTCTGGAAACACCATATATTTT. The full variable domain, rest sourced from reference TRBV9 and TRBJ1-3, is DSGVTQTPKHLITATGQRVTLRCSPRSGDLSVYWYQQSLDQGLQFLIQYYNGEERAKGNILERFSAQQFPDLHSELNLSSLELGDSALYFCASSVWDIYSGNTIYFGEGSWLTVV.